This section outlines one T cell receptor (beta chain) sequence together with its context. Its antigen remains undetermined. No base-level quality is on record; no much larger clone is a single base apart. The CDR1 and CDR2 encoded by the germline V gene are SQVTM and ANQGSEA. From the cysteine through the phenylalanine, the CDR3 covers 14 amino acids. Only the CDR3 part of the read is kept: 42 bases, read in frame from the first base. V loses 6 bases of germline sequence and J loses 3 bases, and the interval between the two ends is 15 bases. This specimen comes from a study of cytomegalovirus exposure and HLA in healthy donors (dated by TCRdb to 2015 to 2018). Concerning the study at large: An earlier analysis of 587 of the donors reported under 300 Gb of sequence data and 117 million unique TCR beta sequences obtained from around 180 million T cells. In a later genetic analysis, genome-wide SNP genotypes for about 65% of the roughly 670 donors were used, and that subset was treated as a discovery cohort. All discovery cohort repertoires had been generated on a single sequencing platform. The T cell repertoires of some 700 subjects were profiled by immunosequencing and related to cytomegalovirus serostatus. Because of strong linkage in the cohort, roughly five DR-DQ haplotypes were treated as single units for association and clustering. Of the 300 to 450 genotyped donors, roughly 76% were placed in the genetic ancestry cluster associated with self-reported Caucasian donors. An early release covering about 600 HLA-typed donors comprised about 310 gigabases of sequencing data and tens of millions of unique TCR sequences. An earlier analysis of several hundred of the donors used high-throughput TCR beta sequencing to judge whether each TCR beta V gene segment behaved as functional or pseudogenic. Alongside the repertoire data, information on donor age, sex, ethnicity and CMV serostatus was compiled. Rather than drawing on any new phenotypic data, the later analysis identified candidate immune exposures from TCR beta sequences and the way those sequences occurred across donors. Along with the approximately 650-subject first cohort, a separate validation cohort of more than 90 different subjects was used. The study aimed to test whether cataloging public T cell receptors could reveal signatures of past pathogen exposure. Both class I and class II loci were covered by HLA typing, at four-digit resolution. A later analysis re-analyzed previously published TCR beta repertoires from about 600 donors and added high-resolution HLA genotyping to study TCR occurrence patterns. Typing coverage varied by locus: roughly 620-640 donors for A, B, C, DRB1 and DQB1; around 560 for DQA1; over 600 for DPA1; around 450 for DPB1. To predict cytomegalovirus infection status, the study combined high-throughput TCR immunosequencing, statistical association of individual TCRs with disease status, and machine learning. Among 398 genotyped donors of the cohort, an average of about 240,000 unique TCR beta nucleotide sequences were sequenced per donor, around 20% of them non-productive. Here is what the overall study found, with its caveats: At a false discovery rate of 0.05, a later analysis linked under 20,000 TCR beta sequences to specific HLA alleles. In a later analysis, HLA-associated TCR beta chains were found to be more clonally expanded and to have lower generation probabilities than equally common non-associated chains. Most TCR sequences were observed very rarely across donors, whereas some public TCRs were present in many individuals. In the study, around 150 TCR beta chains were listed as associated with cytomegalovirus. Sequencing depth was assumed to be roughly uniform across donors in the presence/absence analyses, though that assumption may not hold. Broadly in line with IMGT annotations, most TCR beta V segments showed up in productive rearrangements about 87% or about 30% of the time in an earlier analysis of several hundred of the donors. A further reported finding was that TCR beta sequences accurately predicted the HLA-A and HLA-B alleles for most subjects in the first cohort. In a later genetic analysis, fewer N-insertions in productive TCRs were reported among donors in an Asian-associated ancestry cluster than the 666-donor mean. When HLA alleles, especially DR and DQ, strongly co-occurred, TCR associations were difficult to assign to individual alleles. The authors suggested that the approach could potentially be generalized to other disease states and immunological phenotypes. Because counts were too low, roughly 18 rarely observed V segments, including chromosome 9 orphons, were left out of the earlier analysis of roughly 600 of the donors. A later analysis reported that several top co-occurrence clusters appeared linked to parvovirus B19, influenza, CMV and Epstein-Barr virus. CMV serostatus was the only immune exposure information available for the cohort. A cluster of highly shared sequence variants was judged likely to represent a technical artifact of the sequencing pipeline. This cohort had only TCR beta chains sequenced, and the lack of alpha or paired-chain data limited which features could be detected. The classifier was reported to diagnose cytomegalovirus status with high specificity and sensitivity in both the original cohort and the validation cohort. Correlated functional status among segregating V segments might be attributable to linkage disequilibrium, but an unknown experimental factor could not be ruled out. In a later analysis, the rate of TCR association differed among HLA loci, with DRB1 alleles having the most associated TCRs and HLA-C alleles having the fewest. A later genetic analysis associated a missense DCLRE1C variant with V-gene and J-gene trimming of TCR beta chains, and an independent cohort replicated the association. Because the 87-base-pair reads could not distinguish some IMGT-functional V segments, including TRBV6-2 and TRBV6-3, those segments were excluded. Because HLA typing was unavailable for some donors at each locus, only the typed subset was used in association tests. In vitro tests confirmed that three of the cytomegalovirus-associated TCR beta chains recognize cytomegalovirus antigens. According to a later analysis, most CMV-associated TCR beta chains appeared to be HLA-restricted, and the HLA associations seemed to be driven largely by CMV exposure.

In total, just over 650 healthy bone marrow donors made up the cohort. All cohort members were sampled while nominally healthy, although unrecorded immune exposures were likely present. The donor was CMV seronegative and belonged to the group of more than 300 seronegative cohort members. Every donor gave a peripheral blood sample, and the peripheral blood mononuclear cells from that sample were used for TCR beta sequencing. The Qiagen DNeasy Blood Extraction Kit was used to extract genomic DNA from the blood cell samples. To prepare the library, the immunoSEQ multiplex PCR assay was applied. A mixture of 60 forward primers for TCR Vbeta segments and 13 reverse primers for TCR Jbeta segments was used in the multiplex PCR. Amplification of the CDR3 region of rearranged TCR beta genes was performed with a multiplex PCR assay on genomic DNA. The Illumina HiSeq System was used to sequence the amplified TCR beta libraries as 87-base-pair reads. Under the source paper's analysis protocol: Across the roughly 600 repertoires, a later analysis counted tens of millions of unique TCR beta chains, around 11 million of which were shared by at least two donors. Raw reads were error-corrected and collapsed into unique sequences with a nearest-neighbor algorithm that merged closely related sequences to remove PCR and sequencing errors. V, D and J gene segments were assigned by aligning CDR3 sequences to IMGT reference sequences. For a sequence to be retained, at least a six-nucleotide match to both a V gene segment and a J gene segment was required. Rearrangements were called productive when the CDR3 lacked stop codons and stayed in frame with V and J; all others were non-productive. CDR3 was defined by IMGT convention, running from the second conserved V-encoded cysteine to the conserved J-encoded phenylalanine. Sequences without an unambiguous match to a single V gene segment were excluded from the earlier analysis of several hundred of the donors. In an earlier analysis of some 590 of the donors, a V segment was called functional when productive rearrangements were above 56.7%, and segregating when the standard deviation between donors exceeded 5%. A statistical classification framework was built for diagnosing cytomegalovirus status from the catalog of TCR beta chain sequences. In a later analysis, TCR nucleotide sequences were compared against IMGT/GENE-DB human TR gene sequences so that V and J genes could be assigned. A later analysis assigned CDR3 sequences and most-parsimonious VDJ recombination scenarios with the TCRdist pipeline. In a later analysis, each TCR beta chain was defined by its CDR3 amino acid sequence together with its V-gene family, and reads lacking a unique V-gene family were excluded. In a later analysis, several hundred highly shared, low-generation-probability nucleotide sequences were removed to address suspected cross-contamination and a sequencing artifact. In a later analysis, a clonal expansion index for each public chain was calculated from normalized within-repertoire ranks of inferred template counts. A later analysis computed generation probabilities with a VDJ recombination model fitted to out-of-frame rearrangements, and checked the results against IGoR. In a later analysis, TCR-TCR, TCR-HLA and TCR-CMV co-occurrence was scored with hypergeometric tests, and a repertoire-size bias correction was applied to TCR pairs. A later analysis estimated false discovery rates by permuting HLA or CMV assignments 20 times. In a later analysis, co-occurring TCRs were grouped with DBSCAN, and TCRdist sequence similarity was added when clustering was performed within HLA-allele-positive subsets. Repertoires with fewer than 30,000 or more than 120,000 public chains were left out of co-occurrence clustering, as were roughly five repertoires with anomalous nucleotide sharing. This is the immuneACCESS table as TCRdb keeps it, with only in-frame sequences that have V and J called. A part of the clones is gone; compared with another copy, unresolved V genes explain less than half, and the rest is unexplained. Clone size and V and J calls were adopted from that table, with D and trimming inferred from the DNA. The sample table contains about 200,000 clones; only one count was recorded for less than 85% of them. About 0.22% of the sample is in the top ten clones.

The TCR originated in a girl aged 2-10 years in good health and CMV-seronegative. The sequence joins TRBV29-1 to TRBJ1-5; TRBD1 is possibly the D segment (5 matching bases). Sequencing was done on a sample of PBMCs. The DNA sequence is TGCAGCGTCGCGGCGGGGGTCTCCAATCAGCCCCAGCATTTT. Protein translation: CSVAAGVSNQPQHF.